Presented here are 6 T cell receptor beta chains from one specimen sequenced in a study of a mutant IDH1 vaccine in newly diagnosed glioma. Time point denoted: week 35, safety follow-up. The study gave 300 ug of mutant IDH1 20-mer peptide per vaccine dose, with topical imiquimod. TCRdb keeps only in-frame clones here, not all; method: immunoSEQ multiplex PCR. Of tens of thousands of clones in the sample, 80% to 90% were seen once. What these receptors recognize is not known. The sample here was PBMCs, taken from a glioma patient whose treatment included an IDH1 peptide vaccine. Source of these receptors: a woman under 30 with glioma.

V gene TRBV12-5 combines with J gene TRBJ1-5; D not resolved. Trimming left V 5 bases short and J 0 bases short, with 11 bases between. The CDR3 contains 15 residues. Germline V lookup: CDR1 LGHNT, CDR2 FRNRAP. Here the CDR3 DNA reads TGTGCTAGTGGTCCCTCTGACTATAGCAATCAGCCCCAGCATTTT. It yields the protein CASGPSDYSNQPQHF. The variable domain in full, completed from reference TRBV12-5 and TRBJ1-5, reads DARVTQTPRHKVTEMGQEVTMRCQPILGHNTVFWYRQTMMQGLELLAYFRNRAPLDDSGMPKDRFSAEMPDATLATLKIQPSEPRDSAVYFCASGPSDYSNQPQHFGDGTRLSIL.

The rearrangement uses TRBV28 and TRBJ2-7; 9 nucleotides align to TRBD2. V was clipped by 5 bases and J by 3 bases; unmatched bases: 5. Germline lookup yields CDR1 MDHEN and CDR2 SYDVKM. CDR3 size: 14 residues. CDR3 coding DNA: TGTGCCAGCAGTCCGGGACTAGCCAACTACGAGCAGTACTTC. Amino acid sequence: CASSPGLANYEQYF. Using reference TRBV28 and TRBJ2-7 for the parts outside the CDR3, the full variable domain is DVKVTQSSRYLVKRTGEKVFLECVQDMDHENMFWYRQDPGLGLRLIYFSYDVKMKEKGDIPEGYSVSREKKERFSLILESASTNQTSMYLCASSPGLANYEQYFGPGTRLTVT.

This chain uses TRBV5-8 with TRBJ2-2; D uncertain. Germline CDR1 SGHTS, CDR2 YDEGEE. The CDR3 loop spans 12 amino acids. Deletions cut 4 bases from V and 1 base from J, with 2 bases between. The DNA of the CDR3 is TGTGCCAGCAGCAGGAACACCGGGGAGCTGTTTTTT. This encodes CASSRNTGELFF.

The V and J genes are TRBV14 and TRBJ2-7; D not certain. Germline CDR1 and CDR2: SGHDN and FVKESK. The CDR3 is made up of 12 amino acids. Trimming stripped 5 bases from V and 6 bases from J, with 11 bases between. In DNA form, the CDR3 reads TGTGCCAGCAGCTTTACCCTCCTCGAGCAGTACTTC. Encoded protein: CASSFTLLEQYF.

The chain carries TRBV15 and TRBJ2-7; the D call may be TRBD1 or TRBD2 (6 bases each). CDR3 length equals 13 residues. The germline CDR1 and CDR2 sequences are LNHNV and YYDKDF (reference sequence). V lost 11 bases, J lost 0 bases, and 14 bases lay in between. The CDR3 DNA sequence: TGTGCCGTTCGGGGGCCTAGCTCCTACGAGCAGTACTTC. Translated, it gives CAVRGPSSYEQYF.

The chain couples TRBV4-1 to TRBJ2-2, with a possible D match to TRBD2 (6 bases). The CDR3 has 15 residues. Trimming cost V 2 bases and J 6 bases, with 13 bases left between them. CDR1 MGHRA and CDR2 YSYEKL come from the germline V gene. CDR3 in amino acids: CASSQPWAGSGELFF. The CDR3 bases are TGCGCCAGCAGCCAACCATGGGCGGGGTCCGGGGAGCTGTTTTTT.